This TCR beta chain appears in the sequencing data of a study of T cells after yellow fever vaccination. Study as a whole: Fractions of limited cellularity were prepared by means of SMART-Seq v4 Ultra Low Input.

To note about this clonotype: The antigen remains undetermined.

Study-wide findings and caveats: Reappearing after the booster were most of the clones from primary vaccination (96% CD4, 85% to 90% CD8). A weaker secondary response peaked on day 5, the primary on day 15.

The CDR3 has 15 residues. J gave up 6 bases and V 1 base, and 6 bases lay outside the gene matches. The V gene's germline CDR1 is LNHDA and CDR2 SQIVND (reference sequence). The 5'RACE template-switching step produced TCR cDNA and added a universal primer site and UMIs. TCRdb used MiXCR to reprocess the 5' RACE reads, holding one entry per CDR3 protein. The sample comprises some 300,000 distinct CDR3 sequences, 8% to 9.5% of which are singletons, and 15% to 20% rests with the top ten. This chain links TRBV19 with TRBJ1-5, with 7 bases fitting TRBD1. The source of this sequence is a man aged 18-30 years who received the YFV17D yellow fever vaccine. The specimen was PBMCs, collected more than 35 days after the first yellow fever vaccination. CDR3 loop: CASSIGGTVGQPQHF. The DNA for the CDR3 is TGTGCCAGTAGTATAGGGGGGACAGTCGGTCAGCCCCAGCATTTT.